The 32 T cell receptor beta chains presented below share a single source sample, sequenced in a study of PD-L1 blockade in urothelial cancer. Time point defined: pretreatment peripheral blood. Method: immunoSEQ multiplex PCR; TCRdb's copy keeps in-frame clones and lacks some. The sample carries 50,000 or so clones, roughly 86% recorded once. The specimen was PBMCs, collected around atezolizumab (anti-PD-L1) treatment. These receptors were taken from a man in his fifties or sixties with urothelial cancer.

J is TRBJ2-7 and V is TRBV7-2, with TRBD2 identical over 15 bases. There are 13 residues in the CDR3. After removal of 4 bases from V and 13 bases from J, the junction contained 5 bases not matched to a gene. CDR1 is SGHTA, CDR2 FQGNSA, per germline. The DNA of the CDR3 is TGTGCCAGCAGCTGGAGGACTAGCGGGGGGGTTTACTTC. It specifies CASSWRTSGGVYF. Using reference TRBV7-2 and TRBJ2-7 for the parts outside the CDR3, the full variable domain is GAGVSQSPSNKVTEKGKDVELRCDPISGHTALYWYRQSLGQGLEFLIYFQGNSAPDKSGLPSDRFSAERTGGSVSTLTIQRTQQEDSAVYLCASSWRTSGGVYFGPGTRLTVT.

The CDR3 DNA follows: TGCGCCAGCAGCCCCGGGACAGGGGGTTACCAAGAGACCCAGTACTTC. Translated: CASSPGTGGYQETQYF. The chain is built from TRBV5-1 and TRBJ2-5; TRBD1 matches at 11 bases. Germline values: CDR1 SGHRS, CDR2 YFSETQ. J gave up 0 bases and V 4 bases, and 5 bases lay outside the gene matches. The CDR3 loop spans 16 amino acids.

V gene TRBV2 combines with J gene TRBJ2-1, with D unclear. Deletions cut 1 base from V and 0 bases from J, with 13 bases between. The germline V gene encodes CDR1 SNHLY and CDR2 FYNNEI. The CDR3 has 17 residues. CDR3 coding DNA: TGTGCCAGCAGTGAAGTTGGTAGACTGATCTCCTACAATGAGCAGTTCTTC. Translated: CASSEVGRLISYNEQFF.

The chain couples TRBV2 to TRBJ2-5; TRBD2 agrees at 10 bases. The trim removed 1 base at V and 1 base at J, leaving 3 bases unmatched. Germline lookup yields CDR1 SNHLY and CDR2 FYNNEI. CDR3 length: 16 amino acids. CDR3 amino acids: CASSEGIAGGQETQYF. The CDR3, as DNA: TGTGCCAGCAGTGAAGGGATAGCGGGAGGCCAAGAGACCCAGTACTTC.

The chain combines TRBV7-2 with TRBJ1-5; tentatively, D is TRBD1 (5 bases). CDR3 length: 17 residues. Per the germline V gene, CDR1 is SGHTA and CDR2 is FQGNSA. V dropped 2 bases and J dropped 3 bases, with 17 bases sitting between them. The CDR3 DNA reads as TGTGCCAGCAGCTTACGGTCCGGAGGGGCGGTCAATCAGCCCCAGCATTTT. Translation: CASSLRSGGAVNQPQHF. Filled out from reference TRBV7-2 and TRBJ1-5, the complete variable domain reads GAGVSQSPSNKVTEKGKDVELRCDPISGHTALYWYRQSLGQGLEFLIYFQGNSAPDKSGLPSDRFSAERTGGSVSTLTIQRTQQEDSAVYLCASSLRSGGAVNQPQHFGDGTRLSIL.

V is TRBV18 and J is TRBJ2-7, with D perhaps TRBD1 (6 bases). The V end was cut by 5 bases, the J end by 6 bases, with 17 bases between. CDR1 is KGHSH, CDR2 LQKENI, per germline. The CDR3 covers 14 residues. The CDR3 coding sequence is TGTGCCAGCTCAGGGATGTACAGGGAACTCGAGCAGTACTTC. It is translated as CASSGMYRELEQYF.

The rearrangement links TRBV7-6 to TRBJ2-1; TRBD2 matches at 10 bases. This CDR3 has 16 residues. Trimming removed 4 bases from V and 3 bases from J; junction bases left unmatched: 6. Germline lookup yields CDR1 SGHVS and CDR2 FNYEAQ. The CDR3 sequence: CASSSLAGVNYNEQFF. For the CDR3, the DNA is TGTGCCAGCAGCTCTCTAGCGGGGGTGAACTACAATGAGCAGTTCTTC.

The rearrangement links TRBV6-6 to TRBJ2-3, with D perhaps TRBD1 (6 bases). Germline CDR1 and CDR2: MNHNY and SVGAGI (reference sequence). The V and J ends lost 3 bases and 4 bases respectively, with 14 bases between them. The CDR3 loop spans 15 amino acids. The CDR3 sequence is CASSYMLTGSDTQYF. The CDR3 DNA follows: TGTGCCAGCAGTTATATGCTCACAGGGTCAGATACGCAGTATTTT.

The chain employs TRBV30 and TRBJ1-2; no clear D gene. V lost 0 bases to trimming and J lost 7 bases, with 15 bases between them. Per germline, CDR1 GTSNPN and CDR2 SVGIG (reference sequence). The CDR3 consists of 14 residues. For the CDR3, the DNA is TGTGCCTGGAGTGTAGGAGTCACGGAGGGTGGCTACACCTTC. This encodes CAWSVGVTEGGYTF.

This sequence joins TRBV11-3 and TRBJ2-7; 7 bases match TRBD2. CDR1 and CDR2 (germline): SGHNT, YENEEA. This CDR3 contains 14 residues. The J segment lost 3 bases and the V segment lost 5 bases, leaving 7 bases of the junction unmatched. The CDR3 DNA is TGTGCCAGCAGCCCGAGAGCGGGGAACTACGAGCAGTACTTC. This codes for CASSPRAGNYEQYF. The variable domain in full, completed from reference TRBV11-3 and TRBJ2-7, reads EAGVVQSPRYKIIEKKQPVAFWCNPISGHNTLYWYLQNLGQGPELLIRYENEEAVDDSQLPKDRFSAERLKGVDSTLKIQPAELGDSAVYLCASSPRAGNYEQYFGPGTRLTVT.

This clone was seen a handful of times. The V and J genes are TRBV7-9 and TRBJ2-5; 9 nucleotides agree with TRBD1. This CDR3 spans 14 amino acids. J gave up 9 bases and V 1 base, and 6 bases lay outside the gene matches. CDR1 SEHNR and CDR2 FQNEAQ come from the germline V gene (reference sequence). CDR3 loop: CASSLDTGGRAQYF. The CDR3 bases are TGTGCCAGCAGCTTAGACACAGGGGGCAGGGCCCAGTACTTC.

This rearrangement joins TRBV5-1 to TRBJ1-4; the match to TRBD1 covers 10 bases. The germline gives CDR1 SGHRS, CDR2 YFSETQ. V gave up 4 bases and J gave up 8 bases; unmatched junction bases: 5. The CDR3 has 14 residues. CDR3 bases: TGCGCCAGCAGCATTGGACAGGGGGTCGAAAAACTGTTTTTT. Residues: CASSIGQGVEKLFF.

The J gene is TRBJ2-7, the V gene TRBV2; D uncertain. CDR1 and CDR2 (germline): SNHLY, FYNNEI. This CDR3 contains 16 residues. V gave up 6 bases and J gave up 7 bases, with 25 bases separating them. CDR3 residues: CASRARDGGSSWEQYF. CDR3 nucleotide sequence: TGTGCCAGCAGGGCCCGAGACGGCGGTTCGAGTTGGGAGCAGTACTTC.

The J gene is TRBJ2-7, the V gene TRBV2, with 9 bases that match TRBD2. This CDR3 region has 15 residues. The trim removed 4 bases at V and 0 bases at J, leaving 4 bases unmatched. The germline V gene encodes CDR1 SNHLY and CDR2 FYNNEI. The CDR3 region has the DNA TGTGCCAGCAGTGGTAGCGGGAGTTCCTCCTACGAGCAGTACTTC. This translates into CASSGSGSSSYEQYF.

The chain carries TRBV12-5 and TRBJ2-3, with 10 bases aligning to TRBD2. CDR1 and CDR2 (germline): LGHNT, FRNRAP. CDR3 length equals 16 residues. J was trimmed by 0 bases and V by 3 bases; bases with no gene match: 3. The CDR3 nucleotides read TGTGCTAGTGGTTTAGGGACTAGCGAGAGCACAGATACGCAGTATTTT. It codes for CASGLGTSESTDTQYF. The full variable domain, in which reference TRBV12-5 and TRBJ2-3 provide the parts outside the CDR3, is DARVTQTPRHKVTEMGQEVTMRCQPILGHNTVFWYRQTMMQGLELLAYFRNRAPLDDSGMPKDRFSAEMPDATLATLKIQPSEPRDSAVYFCASGLGTSESTDTQYFGPGTRLTVL.

V is TRBV28 and J is TRBJ1-2; 10 nucleotides match TRBD1. J gave up 8 bases and V 3 bases, and 12 bases lay outside the gene matches. The CDR3 sequence is 16 residues long. Germline V gene data show CDR1 as MDHEN and CDR2 as SYDVKM. CDR3 nucleotides: TGTGCCAGCAGTTTGTTTAACGAGGGACAGGGGTTAGGCTACACCTTC. It yields the protein CASSLFNEGQGLGYTF.

The V gene is TRBV5-1, the J gene TRBJ2-1; weak D call: TRBD1 (7 bases). The CDR3 runs 16 residues. Trimming pared 0 bases from V and 10 bases from J, leaving 20 bases between. CDR1 is SGHRS, CDR2 YFSETQ, per germline. This chain's CDR3 is CASSLGGDRNFQEQFF. The CDR3 DNA sequence: TGCGCCAGCAGCTTGGGGGGGGACAGAAATTTTCAGGAGCAGTTCTTC.

This clone was observed once. The chain uses TRBV14 and TRBJ2-7; no definite D call. V lost 2 bases to trimming and J lost 3 bases, with 8 bases between them. The CDR3 covers 13 residues. Germline CDR1 and CDR2: SGHDN and FVKESK. The DNA of the CDR3 is TGTGCCAGCAGCCAAAACTCCTACTACGAGCAGTACTTC. The encoded protein is CASSQNSYYEQYF.

V is TRBV5-1 and J is TRBJ2-1; no definite D call. CDR3 length: 13 residues. Germline V CDR1 and CDR2: SGHRS, YFSETQ. V lost 1 base and J 10 bases, leaving 12 bases between the germline ends. CDR3 protein: CASSLFGSEEQFF. The CDR3 DNA is TGCGCCAGCAGCTTGTTTGGTTCCGAGGAGCAGTTCTTC.

The genes are TRBV4-2 and TRBJ1-6, with a weak D call TRBD1 (6 bases). Trimming cost V 0 bases and J 9 bases, with 15 bases left between them. Germline CDR1 is LGHNA and CDR2 is YNFKEQ. The length of the CDR3 is 16 residues. CDR3 sequence (DNA): TGTGCCAGCAGCCAAGATAATGACAGGTCTGTTTCACCCCTCCACTTT. It yields the protein CASSQDNDRSVSPLHF.

This rearrangement joins TRBV25-1 to TRBJ2-5; 7 bases fit TRBD1. In germline, CDR1 is MGHDK, CDR2 SYGVNS. V was pared by 5 bases and J by 4 bases, with 13 bases of the junction left unmatched. CDR3 size: 16 residues. This chain's CDR3 is CASSPIRTGRRETQYF. The CDR3 nucleotides are TGTGCCAGCAGTCCGATCCGGACAGGCAGGAGAGAGACCCAGTACTTC.

The gene calls are TRBV5-1 and TRBJ1-1; tentatively, D is TRBD1 (5 bases). Trimming stripped 2 bases from V and 4 bases from J, with 12 bases between. Germline CDR1 and CDR2: SGHRS and YFSETQ. The CDR3 extends over 14 amino acids. The CDR3 region has the DNA TGCGCCAGCAGCTTCAGTCAGGGTACCACTGAAGCTTTCTTT. Translating gives CASSFSQGTTEAFF.

The chain joins TRBV7-2 to TRBJ2-7; 15 bases fit TRBD2. Germline V lookup: CDR1 SGHTA, CDR2 FQGNSA. With 1 base clipped from V and 4 bases from J, the junction kept 2 bases outside the gene matches. The CDR3 length is 16 residues. In nucleotides, the CDR3 is TGTGCCAGCAGCTTAGTTGGACTAGCGGGAGGGTACGAGCAGTACTTC. This codes for CASSLVGLAGGYEQYF.

The V call is TRBV9, the J call TRBJ2-3; D possibly corresponds to TRBD2 (6 bases). Trimming took off 0 bases at V and 0 bases at J, with 8 bases between the two ends. CDR1 is SGDLS and CDR2 is YYNGEE in the germline V gene. This CDR3 has 15 residues. The CDR3 DNA sequence: TGTGCCAGCAGCGTAGGGCGGGGCAGCACAGATACGCAGTATTTT. Translating gives CASSVGRGSTDTQYF.

The CDR3 DNA reads as TGTGCCTGGAGTCAGTCCGGGGCCAACGTCCTGACTTTC. Protein: CAWSQSGANVLTF. This chain joins TRBV30 and TRBJ2-6; no definite D call. Germline CDR1 is GTSNPN and CDR2 is SVGIG (reference sequence). Trimming stripped 2 bases from V and 4 bases from J, with 6 bases between. The CDR3 sequence is 13 residues long.

The rearrangement links TRBV29-1 to TRBJ1-1; 9 bases line up with TRBD1. The length of the CDR3 is 12 residues. The V segment lost 4 bases and the J segment 8 bases; nucleotides outside the gene matches: 5. Looked up from germline, CDR1 is SQVTM and CDR2 is ANQGSEA. DNA of the CDR3: TGCAGCGTTGGCGGACAGGGGATGGAAGCTTTCTTT. It specifies CSVGGQGMEAFF.

This chain connects TRBV29-1 to TRBJ2-3, with D possibly TRBD1 on 5 matching bases. Germline V gives CDR1 SQVTM, CDR2 ANQGSEA. V lost 6 bases and J lost 5, with 18 bases in between. This CDR3 spans 14 amino acids. CDR3 sequence: CSVGLVVRKDTQYF. CDR3 nucleotides: TGCAGCGTGGGGCTAGTGGTCAGGAAAGATACGCAGTATTTT.

The V call is TRBV10-1, the J call TRBJ2-4, with D possibly being TRBD1 (5 bases). CDR1 and CDR2 (germline): WNHNN, SYGVQD (reference sequence). The CDR3 has 14 amino acids. V was trimmed by 4 bases and J by 8 bases, leaving 15 bases between them. As DNA, the CDR3 is TGCGCCAGCAGTGCTCTTGTGAACAGGTACATTCAGTACTTC. This encodes CASSALVNRYIQYF.

The chain links TRBV5-5 to TRBJ1-2; 11 bases are shared with TRBD1. Germline values: CDR1 SGHKS, CDR2 YYEKEE (reference sequence). Trimming took 4 bases from V and 4 from J; bases not matched to a gene: 6. The CDR3 contains 15 residues. CDR3 sequence: CASSGDRGYRYGYTF. Written as DNA, the CDR3 is TGTGCCAGCAGCGGGGACAGGGGGTACCGCTATGGCTACACCTTC.

The rearrangement uses TRBV5-4 and TRBJ1-4; tentatively, D is TRBD1 (6 bases). The CDR3 spans 15 residues. Per germline, CDR1 SGHNT and CDR2 YYREEE (reference sequence). V was pared by 3 bases and J by 8 bases, with 17 bases between. CDR3 nucleotides: TGTGCCAGCAGCTACGGGGGAGGGGGAGGCGAAAAACTGTTTTTT. Its translation: CASSYGGGGGEKLFF.

CDR3 region: CASSPNGMGSGAYEQYF. Written as DNA, the CDR3 is TGTGCCAGCTCACCGAACGGGATGGGTAGCGGGGCCTACGAGCAGTACTTC. This chain joins TRBV18 and TRBJ2-7; 8 bases are shared with TRBD2. V lost 3 bases, J lost 2 bases, and 12 bases stayed unmatched. In germline, CDR1 is KGHSH, CDR2 LQKENI. This CDR3 comprises 17 residues.

The gene calls are TRBV11-2 and TRBJ2-7; 7 bases agree with TRBD2. The V gene's germline CDR1 is SGHAT and CDR2 FQNNGV. The CDR3 contains 16 residues. Unmatched junction bases numbered 16, after V lost 4 bases and J lost 7 bases. CDR3 region: CASSSLGSGLGGEQYF. The CDR3 bases are TGTGCCAGCAGCTCTCTGGGGAGCGGACTCGGGGGGGAGCAGTACTTC.